This is a list of T cell receptor beta chains from one sample in a study of T-cell reconstitution after alpha-beta-depleted transplantation in children. TCRdb independently ran MiXCR on the PCR reads; one entry per CDR3 protein. Found here are 490,000 or so distinct CDR3 sequences, under 15% of them singletons; the top ten hold about 5.4%. The material was PBMCs from the stem cell graft donor, obtained from the stem cell graft. These TCRs come from a human donor who donated a stem cell graft to a child with combined immunodeficiency. Both conserved end residues are part of each CDR3. D genes are given only for firm matches. A clone size is listed for some rows: how often the clone was seen (once, few, many), or a class if it is expanded.

>TRBV7-2|few|-|TRBJ1-2|15
TGTGCCAGCAGCTTAGGTCAGTCTGCTAACTATGGCTACACCTTC
CASSLGQSANYGYTF
>TRBV7-8|-|-|TRBJ2-1|14
TGTGCCAGCAGCCCCCGGAGAGATTACAATGAGCAGTTCTTC
CASSPRRDYNEQFF
>TRBV5-1|-|TRBD1|TRBJ2-7|15
TGCGCCAGCAGCAAGTGGACAGGGGCCTCCTACGAGCAGTACTTC
CASSKWTGASYEQYF
>TRBV7-2|few|-|TRBJ1-4|14
TGTGCCAGCAGCTTAGGGCAGACCAATGAAAAACTGTTTTTT
CASSLGQTNEKLFF
>TRBV20-1|-|TRBD2|TRBJ2-2|16
TGCAGTGCTAGCTCCCGTTCTAGCGGGGGCACCGGGGAGCTGTTTTTT
CSASSRSSGGTGELFF
>TRBV7-9|-|-|TRBJ2-7|17
TGTGCCAGCAGCTTATTAGGGGGACTATCAATTGGATACGAGCAGTACTTC
CASSLLGGLSIGYEQYF
>TRBV12-3/TRBV12-4|-|-|TRBJ2-7|14
TGTGCCAGCAGCCAACGAACCGGACACCACGAGCAGTACTTC
CASSQRTGHHEQYF
>TRBV7-8|-|TRBD2|TRBJ2-3|18
TGTGCCAGCAGCTTAGAGGGTTTTAGCGGGAGCAGCACAGATACGCAGTATTTT
CASSLEGFSGSSTDTQYF
>TRBV6-1|few|TRBD1|TRBJ2-7|14
TGTGCCAGCAGTACCGCTGACAGGGGCGACGAGCAGTACTTC
CASSTADRGDEQYF
>TRBV4-3|-|-|TRBJ1-4|16
TGCGCCAGCAGCCAGGCCCGCCGCGACCTTAATGAAAAACTGTTTTTT
CASSQARRDLNEKLFF
>TRBV12-3/TRBV12-4|-|-|TRBJ1-1|15
TGTGCCAGCACCCCACGTCCCGCGATCAACACTGAAGCTTTCTTT
CASTPRPAINTEAFF
>TRBV5-1|few|TRBD1|TRBJ2-7|15
TGCGCCAGCAGCTTGGCTACACAGGGGCCCTACGAGCAGTACTTC
CASSLATQGPYEQYF
>TRBV5-6|-|-|TRBJ2-7|15
TGTGCCAGCAGCGGGTCCTATCGCCGGGGGAACGAGCAGTACTTC
CASSGSYRRGNEQYF
>TRBV27|few|-|TRBJ2-1|15
TGTGCCAGCAGTTTCAACGGAAACTCCTACAATGAGCAGTTCTTC
CASSFNGNSYNEQFF
>TRBV6-5|-|-|TRBJ1-6|15
TGTGCCAGCAGTTATGGACGGACCTATAATTCACCCCTCCACTTT
CASSYGRTYNSPLHF
>TRBV29-1|few|-|TRBJ2-7|13
TGCAGCGGCGCCGGGGAGAGTGGTCTCGAGCAGTACTTC
CSGAGESGLEQYF
>TRBV12-3/TRBV12-4|few|TRBD2|TRBJ2-7|19
TGTGCCAGCAGTTTAGATACTTGGACTAGCGGGGGGGCTTCCTACGAGCAGTACTTC
CASSLDTWTSGGASYEQYF
>TRBV7-8|few|-|TRBJ2-1|14
TGTGCCAGCAGCATCGGACACCTTACGAATGAGCAGTTCTTC
CASSIGHLTNEQFF
>TRBV7-2|few|TRBD1|TRBJ2-7|12
TGTGCCAGCAGCCAGGGGGTTCGCGAGCAGTACTTC
CASSQGVREQYF
>TRBV12-3/TRBV12-4|many|TRBD2|TRBJ2-2|18
TGTGCCAGCAGTTTCGGGACTAGCGGGACCAGGGGCACCGGGGAGCTGTTTTTT
CASSFGTSGTRGTGELFF
>TRBV2|few|-|TRBJ2-4|14
TGTGCCAGCAGTGAAACGTTAGCCAAAAACATTCAGTACTTC
CASSETLAKNIQYF
>TRBV4-2|many|TRBD2|TRBJ2-5|17
TGTGCCAGCAGCCAATTGGAACTAGCGGGGGGCCGAGAGACCCAGTACTTC
CASSQLELAGGRETQYF
>TRBV6-5|many|-|TRBJ2-1|16
TGTGCCAGCAGTTCCCCAGGGGTGAGCTCCTACAATGAGCAGTTCTTC
CASSSPGVSSYNEQFF
>TRBV10-3|-|-|TRBJ2-5|13
TGTGCCACCACCGAGAGACAACAAGAGACCCAGTACTTC
CATTERQQETQYF
>TRBV7-9|-|-|TRBJ2-1|15
TGTGCCAGCAGCTTAGCGCACGGAAGATACAATGAGCAGTTCTTC
CASSLAHGRYNEQFF
>TRBV27|many|-|TRBJ1-1|13
TGTGCCAGCAGGGCCCCTCTGAACACTGAAGCTTTCTTT
CASRAPLNTEAFF
>TRBV20-1|-|TRBD2|TRBJ2-3|15
TGCAGTGCTAGGGCCCTAGCGGGAAACACAGATACGCAGTATTTT
CSARALAGNTDTQYF
>TRBV7-9|few|-|TRBJ2-1|13
TGTGCCAGCACCCCCATAAGAGGGGATGAGCAGTTCTTC
CASTPIRGDEQFF
>TRBV12-3/TRBV12-4|-|TRBD2|TRBJ2-4|15
TGTGCCAGCAGCTCTAGCGGGAGGGCCGAACACATTCAGTACTTC
CASSSSGRAEHIQYF
>TRBV4-2|-|-|TRBJ2-1|12
TGTGCCAGCAGCCCCGGCCTCGATGAGCAGTTCTTC
CASSPGLDEQFF
>TRBV6-1|many|-|TRBJ2-1|14
TGTGCCAGCCCAGAAAAGACAGCACAAAATGAGCAGTTCTTC
CASPEKTAQNEQFF
>TRBV12-3/TRBV12-4|few|-|TRBJ2-1|14
TGTGCCAGCAGTCCCCGGGACCGCCGGATTGAGCAGTTCTTC
CASSPRDRRIEQFF
>TRBV11-2|-|-|TRBJ1-6|14
TGTGCCAGCAGCTTAGTTGGGGGGAATTCACCCCTCCACTTT
CASSLVGGNSPLHF
>TRBV10-3|many|TRBD1|TRBJ2-5|14
TGTGCCATCAGTGAGTCGGTGGGACAGGAGACCCAGTACTTC
CAISESVGQETQYF
>TRBV10-3|many|-|TRBJ1-1|14
TGTGCCATCAAACCACGGGAGAGGAACACTGAAGCTTTCTTT
CAIKPRERNTEAFF
>TRBV4-3|many|-|TRBJ2-3|12
TGCGCCAGCAGCCAAGATGGACCCACGCAGTATTTT
CASSQDGPTQYF
>TRBV12-3/TRBV12-4|-|-|TRBJ1-1|16
TGTGCCAGCAGTTTAAGCGGGGGGCGAATCTACACTGAAGTTTTCTTT
CASSLSGGRIYTEVFF
>TRBV7-9|-|TRBD2|TRBJ2-7|14
TGTGCCAGCAGGACTAGCGGGAGAGGGTACGAGCAGTACTTC
CASRTSGRGYEQYF